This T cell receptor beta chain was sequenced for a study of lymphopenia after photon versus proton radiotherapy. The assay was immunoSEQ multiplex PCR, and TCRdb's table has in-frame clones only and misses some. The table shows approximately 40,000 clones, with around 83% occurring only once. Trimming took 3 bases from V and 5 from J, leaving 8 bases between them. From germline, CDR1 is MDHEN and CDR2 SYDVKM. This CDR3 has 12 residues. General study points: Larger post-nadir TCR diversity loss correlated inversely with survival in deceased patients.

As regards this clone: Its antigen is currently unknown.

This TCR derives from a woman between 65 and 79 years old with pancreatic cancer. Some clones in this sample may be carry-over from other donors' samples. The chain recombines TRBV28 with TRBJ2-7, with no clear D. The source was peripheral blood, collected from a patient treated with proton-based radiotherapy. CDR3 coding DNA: TGTGCCAGCAGTTTTTTTGCCAACGAGCAGTACTTC. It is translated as CASSFFANEQYF.